The entry below gives a single T cell receptor (beta chain) sequence along with its context. This clone has only a few counts. This receptor's antigen is unknown. One base away there is no much larger clone; base qualities are not given. The sample originates from a study of beta chain features in type 1 diabetes (dated by TCRdb to between 2017 and 2018). In terms of the full investigation: No differences in mean age, gender distribution, total cell number or subset yield were found between patients and healthy donors. In the study, recently diagnosed type 1 diabetes patients and matched healthy donors were compared on the TCRB repertoires of their sorted circulating CD4+ T cell subsets. A total of roughly 110 million sorted cells were examined across all samples, and the number of cells per subset was strongly correlated with RNA yield. Regulatory and stem cell-like memory subsets were obtained from only 8 patients and about 8 healthy donors, while naive and central memory subsets were obtained from all 30 or so donors.

From each donor, a single peripheral blood sample of around 120 mL on average was drawn into heparinised tubes. A BD FACSAria II and a panel including CD45RO, CCR7, CD25, CD127, CD95 and CD27 were used to sort naive, central memory, regulatory and stem cell-like memory CD4+ T cells. Purity was above 95% for every sorted population. PBMCs were separated immediately by Lymphoprep density gradient centrifugation and were stained directly, without being cultured. So that batch effects would be minimized, each experiment stained and sorted samples in pairs, pairing one healthy donor with one patient. The paper's findings and limits, for the study overall: Because the HLA sub-analyses included only small numbers of individuals, any influence of HLA type on TCRB rearrangement was left unresolved. The naive, central memory and regulatory TCRB repertoires appeared to resemble one another more closely among patients than among healthy donors. PCR may preferentially amplify shorter templates, but because patient and control samples were amplified and corrected together, any resulting skew would affect both groups equally. Because cDNA was sequenced instead of genomic DNA, highly expressing activated cells could be over-represented, though the groups showed no difference in activation or CD3 levels. Fewer insertions and more nucleotide deletions at VDJ recombination sites were observed in patients with type 1 diabetes, implying thymic rearrangement abnormalities. A moderate but significant shortening of TCRB CDR3 length was observed in type 1 diabetes patients in all four CD4+ subsets.

All of the isolated RNA was reverse transcribed with the High Capacity cDNA Reverse Transcription Kit, so expressed TCRB transcripts were sequenced. Deep immunoSEQ sequencing was performed on naive, central memory and regulatory T cell samples, with an average of around 3.5 million total reads per sample. Sorted cells were lysed in RLT buffer and RNA was extracted with DNase-treated RNeasy Micro or Mini kits, depending on cell number. Each cell subset was processed separately to prevent cross-contamination, with patient and healthy donor samples processed together. The immunoSEQ multiplex PCR was used to amplify TCRB sequences from cDNA, generating 87-bp fragments that spanned the CDR3 region. Sequencing of the amplicons was done on the Illumina HiSeq platform. The study's own analysis went as follows. PCR bias was computationally corrected using synthetic template baselines, reads within Hamming distance 2 were collapsed, and singletons that could not be merged were discarded. Reads were aligned against IMGT to assign V, D and J genes, CDR3 length and insertions or deletions at six rearrangement sites. Clonotype counts were normalized to sorted cell number within each subset before computing true diversity and Gini coefficients with the tcR R package. Repertoire sharing was quantified using the overlap coefficient calculated on TCRB nucleotide sequences. As a proxy for the pre-selection repertoire, out-of-frame TCRB sequences from naive cells were analyzed. Drawn from immuneACCESS, this table holds only the in-frame rearrangements with V and J called that TCRdb kept. Clones are partly lost; checked studies trace under half to an unresolved V gene and leave the rest unexplained. For V, J and clone size, that table is used; D and trimming come from the DNA. Within this sample are approximately 260,000 clones, with around 21% of them counted one time only. The ten largest clonotypes hold 0.028% of the sample.

From its cysteine to its phenylalanine, the CDR3 spans 16 amino acids. This entry keeps only the CDR3 DNA: 48 bases, framed from base 1. Trimming costs V 5 bases and J 0 bases, and their ends lie 14 bases apart. CDR1 is given as LNHNV and CDR2 as YYDKDF, both from the germline V gene (reference sequence). The TCR was taken from a woman in her forties with type 1 diabetes. This receptor chain uses TRBV15 and TRBJ1-3; the D gene identity is not certain. Sequenced: naive CD4+ T cells from blood. The sample's cell subset or site label, decoded: true naive CD4+ T cells. The CDR3 here reads CATSAPGVSSGNTIYF. The nucleotide sequence reads as follows: TGTGCCACCAGCGCCCCCGGGGTGAGCTCTGGAAACACCATATATTTT.